The 8 T cell receptor beta chains listed next were all sequenced from one sample in a study of blood T cell repertoires in COVID-19. Clones were read by immunoSEQ multiplex PCR, and TCRdb kept only the in-frame ones, dropping some. Here the sample spans a few hundred thousand clones, about 91% being singletons. Input material: PBMCs or T cells enriched from blood (not recorded which). The receptors come from a man between 18 and 35 years old with acute COVID-19.

This rearrangement joins TRBV28 to TRBJ2-7; 11 bases agree with TRBD1. This CDR3 comprises 14 residues. Germline assignment: CDR1 MDHEN and CDR2 SYDVKM. V shed 2 bases and J 7 bases; nucleotides not matched to a gene: 4. The CDR3 nucleotides are TGTGCCAGCAGTTTAGCGGGACAGGGGGGTGAGCAGTACTTC. Translating gives CASSLAGQGGEQYF.

This clone appeared a single time. V usage is TRBV2 and J usage is TRBJ1-5; the D gene is possibly TRBD1 (5 bases). The CDR3 is made up of 15 amino acids. Germline V CDR1 and CDR2: SNHLY, FYNNEI. The ends were cut back, 5 bases at V and 0 bases at J, with 11 bases in the middle. The DNA of the CDR3 is TGTGCCAGCAGTCGGGACTTAAGTAGCAATCAGCCCCAGCATTTT. Its protein is CASSRDLSSNQPQHF.

Note on this clone: Other DNA variants within this sample encode the same CDR3. The chain joins TRBV28 to TRBJ1-6, with TRBD1 identical over 9 bases. Germline V lookup: CDR1 MDHEN, CDR2 SYDVKM. The V and J ends lost 5 bases and 10 bases, in that order; junction bases with no gene match: 6. The CDR3 runs to 14 residues. In DNA form, the CDR3 reads TGTGCCAGCAGTCTGACAGGGGGGAACTCACCCCTCCACTTT. It codes for CASSLTGGNSPLHF.

This chain joins TRBV12-3 or TRBV12-4 and TRBJ2-7; TRBD2 might be the D (6 bases). The CDR3 consists of 12 residues. Trimming pared 6 bases from V and 4 bases from J, leaving 10 bases between. The CDR3 DNA follows: TGTGCCAGCAGCGGGAGTAAGTACGAGCAGTACTTC. It yields the protein CASSGSKYEQYF.

This clone occurred many times. In the same sample, other DNA sequences code for this CDR3. This chain joins TRBV7-9 and TRBJ2-7; the D gene is possibly TRBD2 (5 bases). Germline V gene data show CDR1 as SEHNR and CDR2 as FQNEAQ (reference sequence). V lost 1 base and J 7 bases, leaving 8 bases between the germline ends. The CDR3 is 12 residues long. DNA of the CDR3: TGTGCCAGCAGCTTAGGTCCGGGGGAGCAGTACTTC. Translating it yields CASSLGPGEQYF.

The chain couples TRBV7-8 to TRBJ1-4, with 9 bases that match TRBD1. Per the germline V gene, CDR1 is SGHVS and CDR2 is FQNEAQ. The CDR3 runs to 16 residues. The junction had 9 bases not matched to a gene; V was cut back by 5 bases and J by 5 bases. CDR3 DNA: TGTGCCAGCAGCCAGGGACAGGGCTTCGGAAATGAAAAACTGTTTTTT. The encoded protein is CASSQGQGFGNEKLFF.

CDR3 sequence: CASSGTGGTDTQYF. DNA of the CDR3: TGCGCCAGCAGCGGCACGGGAGGCACAGATACGCAGTATTTT. The rearrangement uses TRBV5-1 and TRBJ2-3; the D gene is possibly TRBD2 (6 bases). CDR3 length equals 14 residues. The V end lost 4 bases, the J end lost 1 base, and 10 bases lay between the germline ends. Germline assignment: CDR1 SGHRS and CDR2 YFSETQ.

The genes are TRBV2 and TRBJ2-1, with D tentatively TRBD2 (6 bases). With 8 bases removed from V and 5 bases from J, the gap between germline ends came to 16 bases. This CDR3 has 14 residues. Per the germline V gene, CDR1 is SNHLY and CDR2 is FYNNEI. CDR3 DNA sequence: TGTGCCAGCTGGGAGGCGGGCCGGGACAATGAGCAGTTCTTC. Amino acids: CASWEAGRDNEQFF.